Presented here are 19 T cell receptor beta chains from one specimen sequenced in a study of beta chain features in type 1 diabetes. General study points: TCRB CDR3s from Type 1 diabetes patients were moderately but significantly shorter in all four CD4+ subsets.

The whole isolated RNA underwent reverse transcription, so sequencing captured expressed TCRB transcripts. Clones were sequenced by immunoSEQ multiplex PCR, and TCRdb holds only the in-frame ones, with some missing. Here the sample spans 130,000 to 150,000 clones, around an eighth being singletons. No antigen has been identified for these receptors. The sequenced sample consisted of central memory CD4+ T cells from blood. The receptors originated from a man aged 18-30 years with type 1 diabetes.

In its sample, this clone was seen a few times. V gene TRBV15 combines with J gene TRBJ2-3, with a weak D call TRBD1 (6 bases). Germline V CDR1 and CDR2: LNHNV, YYDKDF (reference sequence). Trimming took 6 bases from V and 2 from J, leaving 9 bases between them. The CDR3 is made up of 13 amino acids. For the CDR3, the DNA is TGTGCCACCAGTTCAGGGGCCACAGATACGCAGTATTTT. This translates into CATSSGATDTQYF.

This rearrangement joins TRBV7-9 to TRBJ1-2; 8 nucleotides match TRBD1. This CDR3 is 13 amino acids long. The J segment lost 3 bases and the V segment lost 10 bases, leaving 7 bases of the junction unmatched. Germline V gene lookup returns CDR1 SEHNR and CDR2 FQNEAQ (reference sequence). The DNA for the CDR3 is TGTGCCACCTCGGGGGGACAGGACTATGGCTACACCTTC. Translating gives CATSGGQDYGYTF.

This sequence joins TRBV4-2 and TRBJ1-2, with D unclear. V was trimmed by 0 bases and J by 2 bases, leaving 13 bases between them. This CDR3 region has 16 residues. Looked up from germline, CDR1 is LGHNA and CDR2 is YNFKEQ. The CDR3 here is CASSQDLAGGNYGYTF. The CDR3 DNA reads as TGTGCCAGCAGCCAAGATCTAGCGGGAGGGAACTATGGCTACACCTTC.

The chain joins TRBV30 to TRBJ1-1; D unclear. The CDR3 has 13 amino acids. V lost 2 bases, J lost 0 bases, and 7 bases lay in between. Germline V gene data show CDR1 as GTSNPN and CDR2 as SVGIG (reference sequence). The CDR3 here is CAWSHTVNTEAFF. The CDR3 bases are TGTGCCTGGAGTCACACCGTGAACACTGAAGCTTTCTTT.

The CDR3 DNA reads as TGTGCCATCAGAAGCCAACAGGGTAACAACTATGGCTACACCTTC. The encoded protein is CAIRSQQGNNYGYTF. This chain uses TRBV10-3 with TRBJ1-2; the D gene is possibly TRBD1 (6 bases). Germline assignment: CDR1 ENHRY and CDR2 SYGVKD. Trimming pared 6 bases from V and 2 bases from J, leaving 16 bases between. The CDR3 has 15 amino acids.

Only a few counts were recorded for this clone. The chain joins TRBV7-6 to TRBJ2-2; unclear D gene. The CDR3 sequence is 14 residues long. V dropped 5 bases and J dropped 4 bases, with 11 bases sitting between them. Germline CDR1 and CDR2: SGHVS and FNYEAQ. For the CDR3, the DNA is TGTGCCAGCAGCCCCCGGCACATCACCGGGGAGCTGTTTTTT. It specifies CASSPRHITGELFF.

This sequence joins TRBV10-3 and TRBJ2-3; 12 bases align to TRBD2. V shed 7 bases, J shed 8 bases, and the junction held 13 bases outside the gene matches. The CDR3 is 16 residues long. Germline assignment: CDR1 ENHRY and CDR2 SYGVKD. The CDR3 loop is CAITPTSGGAGATQYF. The DNA of the CDR3 is TGTGCCATCACTCCGACTAGCGGGGGAGCCGGGGCTACGCAGTATTTT.

This clone was seen ten or more times. This CDR3 is CSVGGDGNQPQHF. CDR3 DNA: TGCAGCGTTGGGGGGGATGGGAATCAGCCCCAGCATTTT. The chain couples TRBV29-1 to TRBJ1-5; possibly TRBD1 for D (5 bases). The V gene lost 4 bases and the J gene lost 4 bases, with 11 bases spanning the gap. Germline V gene data show CDR1 as SQVTM and CDR2 as ANQGSEA. The CDR3 runs 13 residues.

This clone was detected only a few times. The chain has TRBV7-9 and TRBJ2-1; D is unclear. Per germline, CDR1 SEHNR and CDR2 FQNEAQ (reference sequence). The CDR3 has 16 amino acids. The V and J ends lost 5 bases and 6 bases respectively, with 20 bases between them. This CDR3 is CASSPNQQVWGNEQFF. The DNA for the CDR3 is TGTGCCAGCAGCCCTAATCAGCAGGTTTGGGGCAATGAGCAGTTCTTC.

The chain is built from TRBV7-8 and TRBJ2-3; a possible D gene is TRBD2 (5 bases). The CDR3 length is 15 residues. Germline V gene data show CDR1 as SGHVS and CDR2 as FQNEAQ. Trimming removed 5 bases from V and 2 bases from J, with 14 bases in between. CDR3 sequence: CASSPPGTNTDTQYF. In DNA, the CDR3 is TGTGCCAGCAGCCCACCGGGAACAAACACAGATACGCAGTATTTT.

About this clone: One end of the junction does not line up with germline, which may come from a read error. V and J are TRBV9 and TRBJ1-1; no firm D call. Germline V gene sequence: CDR1 SGDLS, CDR2 YYNGEE. The CDR3 extends over 15 amino acids. In nucleotides, the CDR3 is TGTGCCAGCCGCGTGGGCCTGGATGGAAACACTGAAGCTTTCTTT. This sequence encodes CASRVGLDGNTEAFF.

The CDR3 sequence is CASSKGAGETQYF. In DNA, the CDR3 is TGCGCCAGCAGTAAGGGGGCCGGCGAGACCCAGTACTTC. The chain uses TRBV10-2 and TRBJ2-5; 7 nucleotides line up with TRBD1. Germline V gives CDR1 WSHSY, CDR2 SAAADI. With V trimmed by 5 bases and J by 5 bases, 5 bases remained unmatched. CDR3 length: 13 residues.

J is TRBJ2-3 and V is TRBV9, with D perhaps TRBD1 or TRBD2 (5 bases each). Germline V gene sequence: CDR1 SGDLS, CDR2 YYNGEE. Trimming took 4 bases from V and 3 from J, leaving 9 bases between them. The CDR3 has 13 residues. The CDR3: CASSRDQTDTQYF. For the CDR3, the DNA is TGTGCCAGCAGCCGGGACCAGACAGATACGCAGTATTTT.

The chain has TRBV5-4 and TRBJ1-1, with D possibly matching TRBD1 (6 bases). CDR1 and CDR2 from the germline V gene are SGHNT and YYREEE (reference sequence). CDR3 length: 14 amino acids. The V and J ends lost 2 bases and 7 bases respectively, with 15 bases between them. CDR3 loop: CASSFGAGDSEAFF. The CDR3 DNA reads as TGTGCCAGCAGCTTCGGCGCAGGGGATAGTGAAGCTTTCTTT.

The J gene is TRBJ2-4, the V gene TRBV6-1; possibly TRBD1 for D (6 bases). Deletions cut 1 base from V and 14 bases from J, with 9 bases between. Germline assignment: CDR1 MNHNS and CDR2 SASEGT. CDR3 size: 11 residues. The CDR3 DNA follows: TGTGCCAGCAGTGAAGGGGCAGGGGAGTACTTC. As protein: CASSEGAGEYF.

With respect to this clone: Mismatch with germline at one junction end may stem from a read error. This chain connects TRBV7-7 to TRBJ2-1, with 8 bases identical to TRBD1. The CDR3 loop spans 13 amino acids. The germline V gene has CDR1 SSHAT and CDR2 FNYEAQ (reference sequence). The CDR3 spells CASSSDRGNEQFF. CDR3 coding DNA: TGTGCTAGCAGCTCAGACAGGGGCAATGAGCAGTTCTTC.

The chain recombines TRBV7-9 with TRBJ2-7, with D maybe TRBD2 (5 bases). Trimming pared 2 bases from V and 8 bases from J, leaving 13 bases between. CDR3 length equals 13 residues. Germline V gene lookup returns CDR1 SEHNR and CDR2 FQNEAQ (reference sequence). The CDR3 loop is CASSLNEGTKQYF. CDR3 DNA sequence: TGTGCCAGCAGCTTAAACGAGGGTACGAAGCAGTACTTC. The full variable domain, rest sourced from reference TRBV7-9 and TRBJ2-7, is DTGVSQNPRHKITKRGQNVTFRCDPISEHNRLYWYRQTLGQGPEFLTYFQNEAQLEKSRLLSDRFSAERPKGSFSTLEIQRTEQGDSAMYLCASSLNEGTKQYFGPGTRLTVT.

The chain employs TRBV19 and TRBJ2-7; TRBD1 agrees at 9 bases. Trimming cost V 7 bases and J 0 bases; bases outside gene matches: 7. The length of the CDR3 is 15 residues. CDR1 is LNHDA, CDR2 SQIVND, per germline (reference sequence). The CDR3 sequence is CASTIRQGGSYEQYF. The CDR3 DNA reads as TGTGCCAGTACAATTCGACAGGGGGGCTCCTACGAGCAGTACTTC.

This clone appeared a few times. This chain joins TRBV5-1 and TRBJ2-7; D unresolved. V lost 0 bases and J lost 3, with 10 bases in between. Germline V CDR1 and CDR2: SGHRS, YFSETQ. The CDR3 length is 14 residues. CDR3 in amino acids: CASSLGPQSYEQYF. CDR3 nucleotides: TGCGCCAGCAGCTTGGGGCCACAAAGCTACGAGCAGTACTTC.